The 26 T cell receptor beta chains presented below share a single source sample, sequenced in a study of cytomegalovirus exposure and HLA in healthy donors. 60 Vbeta and 13 Jbeta primers were used in PCR. TCRdb keeps only in-frame clones here, not all; method: immunoSEQ multiplex PCR. Of 150,000 to 250,000 clones in the sample, 79% are singletons; the top ten hold about 1.4%. Sequencing was done on a sample of PBMCs. The source of these receptors is a girl aged 10-17 years in good health and CMV-seropositive.

V usage is TRBV10-3 and J usage is TRBJ1-5; tentatively, D is TRBD1 (6 bases). Trimming left V 11 bases short and J 6 bases short, with 26 bases between. Germline assignment: CDR1 ENHRY and CDR2 SYGVKD. The CDR3 totals 16 residues. The CDR3 nucleotides read TGTGCCGTCTCCAGGGACACAAACCTTGCGAGTCAGCCCCAGCATTTT. Its protein product is CAVSRDTNLASQPQHF.

The rearrangement joins TRBV5-8 to TRBJ2-4; 9 bases fit TRBD2. J was trimmed by 0 bases and V by 2 bases; bases with no gene match: 3. Germline V gives CDR1 SGHTS, CDR2 YDEGEE. The CDR3 spans 16 residues. CDR3 residues: CASSLGAGGAKNIQYF. CDR3 nucleotide sequence: TGTGCCAGCAGCTTAGGAGCGGGGGGAGCCAAAAACATTCAGTACTTC.

This chain connects TRBV29-1 to TRBJ2-5; D remains unclear. V was pared by 7 bases and J by 3 bases, with 12 bases between. Germline CDR1 reads SQVTM; CDR2 reads ANQGSEA. CDR3 length equals 12 residues. The CDR3 nucleotides are TGCAGCGGAGTGGTGGTAAAAGAGACCCAGTACTTC. Translating gives CSGVVVKETQYF.

The chain has TRBV5-1 and TRBJ1-1; possible D gene TRBD1, 5 bases. From germline, CDR1 is SGHRS and CDR2 YFSETQ. The CDR3 has 15 residues. The germline V and J ends were trimmed by 2 bases and 1 base, with 12 bases remaining between them. CDR3 nucleotide sequence: TGCGCCAGCAGCTTCAAGGGGTCGGAGAACACTGAAGCTTTCTTT. It is translated as CASSFKGSENTEAFF.

The chain combines TRBV21-1 with TRBJ1-2. TRBV21-1 is termed a pseudogene. The CDR3 runs to 12 residues. The CDR3 DNA reads as TGTGCCAGCAGCAAAGCCCTATATGGCTACACCTTC. It specifies CASSKALYGYTF.

The chain employs TRBV6-1 and TRBJ1-1; perhaps TRBD1 as D (6 bases). The V end lost 7 bases, the J end lost 1 base, and 13 bases lay between the germline ends. The CDR3 has 14 amino acids. Looked up from germline, CDR1 is MNHNS and CDR2 is SASEGT. The CDR3 here is CASMGGLRNTEAFF. In DNA form, the CDR3 reads TGTGCCAGCATGGGGGGGCTTCGGAACACTGAAGCTTTCTTT.

This rearrangement joins TRBV29-1 to TRBJ2-3; tentative D call: TRBD1 (6 bases). Germline CDR1 is SQVTM and CDR2 is ANQGSEA. The CDR3 sequence is 14 residues long. Trimming removed 4 bases at V and 4 bases at J, with 15 bases between. DNA for the CDR3: TGCAGCGTTGTAGGGGCAGGGGTCGCAGATACGCAGTATTTT. Protein product: CSVVGAGVADTQYF.

The rearrangement uses TRBV27 and TRBJ2-7; D is perhaps TRBD2 (5 bases). Germline values: CDR1 MNHEY, CDR2 SMNVEV (reference sequence). Trimming shortened V by 5 bases and J by 6 bases, and 23 bases separated the two germline ends. This CDR3 region has 16 residues. DNA of the CDR3: TGTGCCAGCAGTCCCTCGAAAGGAGGCCTATCCCGCGAGCAGTACTTC. Amino acid sequence: CASSPSKGGLSREQYF.

Here the CDR3 DNA reads TGTGCCAGCAGCTTGGGCGCAGGGGTGGAATCTAATGAAAAACTGTTTTTT. Amino acids: CASSLGAGVESNEKLFF. This chain joins TRBV5-6 and TRBJ1-4, with D possibly TRBD1 on 6 matching bases. Between the trimmed V and J ends, which lost 0 bases and 3 bases, there was a span of 15 bases. The CDR3 covers 17 residues. Germline CDR1 is SGHDT and CDR2 is YYEEEE.

CDR3 in amino acids: CASSYGGGGPTDTQYF. The CDR3, as DNA: TGTGCCAGCAGTTACGGAGGGGGGGGACCCACAGATACGCAGTATTTT. The chain combines TRBV6-5 with TRBJ2-3; maybe TRBD2 (7 bases). This CDR3 contains 16 residues. Trimming cost V 2 bases and J 2 bases, with 14 bases left between them. Germline CDR1 MNHEY, CDR2 SVGAGI.

The chain joins TRBV19 to TRBJ2-3, with 12 positions matching TRBD2. V lost 3 bases to trimming and J lost 4 bases; unmatched junction nucleotides: 8. Germline CDR1 LNHDA, CDR2 SQIVND (reference sequence). The CDR3 totals 17 residues. Here the CDR3 reads CASSIRPSGGAADTQYF. In DNA, the CDR3 is TGTGCCAGTAGTATCCGGCCTAGCGGGGGGGCTGCAGATACGCAGTATTTT.

In regard to this clone: Relative to the germline gene, one junction end is altered; a read error may explain this. This specimen includes other DNA sequences encoding the same CDR3. The rearrangement joins TRBV9 to TRBJ1-2, with D possibly TRBD1 on 5 matching bases. CDR1 is SGDLS, CDR2 YYNGEE, per germline. There are 14 residues in the CDR3. CDR3 in amino acids: CASSWRDGGDGYTF. The CDR3 DNA reads TGTGCCAGCAGCTGGCGAGACGGGGGAGATGGCTATACCTTC.

V and J are TRBV5-1 and TRBJ2-7; a possible D gene is TRBD1 (6 bases). CDR3 length equals 15 residues. CDR1 SGHRS and CDR2 YFSETQ come from the germline V gene. Deletions cut 4 bases from V and 0 bases from J, with 14 bases between. CDR3 protein: CASSLTGTSSYEQYF. The CDR3 DNA reads as TGCGCCAGCAGCCTGACCGGGACAAGCTCCTACGAGCAGTACTTC.

About this clone: One junction end does not reproduce the germline sequence, and a read error may be involved. The rearrangement links TRBV27 to TRBJ2-2, with 12 bases fitting TRBD1. The CDR3 contains 16 residues. Germline V gives CDR1 MNHEY, CDR2 SMNVEV (reference sequence). CDR3 nucleotides: TGTGTCAGCAGTTTCGGGACAGGGGGCGGCACCGGGGAGCTGTTTTTT. Amino acid sequence: CVSSFGTGGGTGELFF.

The chain recombines TRBV11-3 with TRBJ2-5, with a weak D call TRBD2 (5 bases). Germline CDR1 reads SGHNT; CDR2 reads YENEEA. This CDR3 comprises 14 residues. Trimming pared 5 bases from V and 7 bases from J, leaving 17 bases between. In DNA, the CDR3 is TGTGCCAGCAGCCCTCGCCCACTTGGAGGGACCCAGTACTTC. Its translation: CASSPRPLGGTQYF. Full variable domain (missing parts from reference TRBV11-3 and TRBJ2-5): EAGVVQSPRYKIIEKKQPVAFWCNPISGHNTLYWYLQNLGQGPELLIRYENEEAVDDSQLPKDRFSAERLKGVDSTLKIQPAELGDSAVYLCASSPRPLGGTQYFGPGTRLLVL.

The rearrangement joins TRBV7-9 to TRBJ1-3; unclear D gene. There are 15 residues in the CDR3. V lost 5 bases to trimming and J lost 0 bases, with 11 bases between them. Germline V lookup: CDR1 SEHNR, CDR2 FQNEAQ (reference sequence). The CDR3 protein is CASSLQESSGNTIYF. The CDR3 bases are TGTGCCAGCAGCCTCCAGGAAAGCTCTGGAAACACCATATATTTT.

The chain links TRBV19 to TRBJ2-7, with TRBD1 identical over 8 bases. V trimming: 3 bases; J trimming: 2 bases; junction bases outside the gene matches: 6. The CDR3 runs to 15 residues. The germline CDR1 and CDR2 sequences are LNHDA and SQIVND (reference sequence). The CDR3 DNA sequence: TGTGCCAGTAGTATGTCCGGACAGGGACCCTACGAGCAGTACTTC. This gives the protein CASSMSGQGPYEQYF.

This clone showed up just once. This chain uses TRBV10-3 with TRBJ2-7, with D perhaps matching TRBD1 (6 bases). CDR1 is ENHRY, CDR2 SYGVKD, per germline. The CDR3 runs 15 residues. Trimming removed 4 bases from V and 2 bases from J, with 15 bases in between. The CDR3 protein is CAISGAQQGPYEQYF. In DNA, the CDR3 is TGTGCCATCAGTGGTGCCCAACAGGGACCCTACGAGCAGTACTTC.

The J gene is TRBJ2-3, the V gene TRBV30; tentatively, D is TRBD2 (6 bases). This CDR3 is 13 amino acids long. Germline V gene sequence: CDR1 GTSNPN, CDR2 SVGIG (reference sequence). This CDR3 reads CAAERGTADTQYF. Here the CDR3 DNA reads TGTGCGGCTGAACGGGGGACGGCCGATACGCAGTATTTT.

The V and J genes are TRBV5-4 and TRBJ1-4; 8 nucleotides line up with TRBD1. The V segment lost 7 bases and the J segment 8 bases; nucleotides outside the gene matches: 13. CDR3 length: 15 amino acids. Germline V lookup: CDR1 SGHNT, CDR2 YYREEE (reference sequence). Here the CDR3 reads CASGWGGRGPEKLFF. Here the CDR3 DNA reads TGTGCCAGCGGGTGGGGAGGCAGGGGGCCGGAAAAACTGTTTTTT.

V and J are TRBV6-1 and TRBJ2-2, with D possibly TRBD1 on 6 matching bases. This CDR3 is 14 amino acids long. Germline lookup yields CDR1 MNHNS and CDR2 SASEGT. Trimming left V 3 bases short and J 4 bases short, with 9 bases between. DNA of the CDR3: TGTGCCAGCAGTGAGCGAGGGGGCACCGGGGAGCTGTTTTTT. As protein: CASSERGGTGELFF.

This sequence joins TRBV4-2 and TRBJ1-2; TRBD1 agrees at 7 bases. This CDR3 spans 14 amino acids. The junction had 5 bases not matched to a gene; V was cut back by 3 bases and J by 4 bases. Germline CDR1 LGHNA, CDR2 YNFKEQ. The CDR3 is CASSQTQGSYGYTF. DNA for the CDR3: TGTGCCAGCAGCCAGACACAGGGGAGCTATGGCTACACCTTC.

Turning to this clone: One end of the junction varies from germline; a read error may be responsible. The V and J genes are TRBV5-6 and TRBJ2-5; TRBD2 matches 10 bases. The V gene's germline CDR1 is SGHDT and CDR2 YYEEEE. This CDR3 is built from 15 residues. The CDR3 nucleotides are TGTGCCAGCAGCTTCGCTAGCGGGGGCCAAGAGGCCCAGTACTTC. Protein sequence: CASSFASGGQEAQYF. The variable domain in full, completed from reference TRBV5-6 and TRBJ2-5, reads DAGVTQSPTHLIKTRGQQVTLRCSPKSGHDTVSWYQQALGQGPQFIFQYYEEEERQRGNFPDRFSGHQFPNYSSELNVNALLLGDSALYLCASSFASGGQEAQYFGPGTRLLVL.

The rearrangement links TRBV10-3 to TRBJ1-3; TRBD1 agrees at 7 bases. This CDR3 is built from 14 residues. Trimming removed 6 bases from V and 2 bases from J; junction bases left unmatched: 4. Germline V gene lookup returns CDR1 ENHRY and CDR2 SYGVKD. CDR3 DNA sequence: TGTGCCATCAGGACCGGGACAGCTGGAAACACCATATATTTT. Its protein product is CAIRTGTAGNTIYF.

The V gene is TRBV4-2, the J gene TRBJ2-1; TRBD2 might be the D (5 bases). This CDR3 has 13 residues. Deletions cut 1 base from V and 7 bases from J, with 8 bases between. Germline V gives CDR1 LGHNA, CDR2 YNFKEQ. CDR3 sequence (DNA): TGTGCCAGCAGCCAAGCGGGGAGTAATGAGCAGTTCTTC. Amino acid sequence: CASSQAGSNEQFF.

The rearrangement uses TRBV30 and TRBJ2-7, with 11 bases matching TRBD2. J lost 5 bases, V lost 3 bases, and 9 bases had no gene match. This CDR3 has 15 residues. From germline, CDR1 is GTSNPN and CDR2 SVGIG (reference sequence). CDR3 DNA: TGTGCCTGGAGATTTAGCGGGGGGGCCGTCGACGAGCAGTACTTC. It is translated as CAWRFSGGAVDEQYF.